This TCR beta chain was obtained from a study of blood T cells in healthy people across ages. In its sample, this clonotype was seen once. The trim removed 4 bases at V and 5 bases at J, leaving 9 bases unmatched. CDR1 and CDR2 from the germline V gene are MNHEY and SVGAGI. This CDR3 is 16 amino acids long. Using a J-beta primer mix together with a sample-barcoded 5' primer, a second PCR was run for about 6 to 12 cycles. The study obtained at least 2.5 million CDR3-containing paired-end reads from every sample. From the 5' RACE reads, TCRdb called clonotypes with MiXCR, one entry per CDR3 protein. The sample lists 850,000 or so distinct CDR3 sequences; 29% were seen once.

The sequence came from a woman of 80 years or more in good health. The sample was blood. This chain links TRBV6-5 with TRBJ2-1; 9 bases fit TRBD2. The CDR3 DNA sequence: TGTGCCAGCAGTTTCCCAGCGGGGGGTTCCCACAATGAGCAGTTCTTC. It translates to CASSFPAGGSHNEQFF.